Below, 10 T cell receptor beta chains from the same sample are listed, as sequenced in a study of regulatory T cells in long-lasting Graves disease. According to the study, TCR beta libraries were built with iRepertoire HTBI primers and CDR3-region Arm-PCR. TCRdb redid the calling of the multiplex PCR reads with MiXCR, one entry per CDR3 protein. The sample has about 560,000 distinct CDR3 sequences, roughly a sixth seen once. Time point described: newly diagnosed GD, antithyroid drugs for less than 3 months. From PBMCs, RNA was extracted and then used to make the TCR library. The same sample was also studied in work on T cells in Graves' hyperthyroidism and ophthalmopathy.

The sequences come from peripheral blood mononuclear cells (PBMCs), collected at new diagnosis, from a patient treated with antithyroid drugs. The receptor set was obtained from a man between 18 and 35 years old with Graves disease.

This clonotype was recorded at least ten times. The V call is TRBV20-1, the J call TRBJ2-2, with 8 bases lining up with TRBD2. Unmatched junction bases numbered 3, after V lost 0 bases and J lost 3 bases. The V gene's germline CDR1 is DFQATT and CDR2 SNEGSKA (reference sequence). The CDR3 is 15 amino acids. CDR3 protein: CSARDLREDTGELFF. CDR3 nucleotides: TGCAGTGCTAGAGATCTGCGGGAGGACACCGGGGAGCTGTTTTTT.

The chain recombines TRBV10-3 with TRBJ2-7; tentatively, D is TRBD1 (6 bases). The CDR3 is 15 amino acids. The V gene lost 6 bases and the J gene lost 2 bases, with 17 bases spanning the gap. The V gene's germline CDR1 is ENHRY and CDR2 SYGVKD. The CDR3 bases are TGTGCCATCAGCATAAAACTTAAGGGGGCCTACGAGCAGTACTTC. This sequence encodes CAISIKLKGAYEQYF.

About this clonotype: A single base separates this from a much larger clone, so it may be a read error. CDR3 nucleotides: TGTGCCAGCAGTCCCTACAACTACGAGCAGTACTTC. It translates to CASSPYNYEQYF. The genes are TRBV27 and TRBJ2-7, with D unclear. The germline gives CDR1 MNHEY, CDR2 SMNVEV (reference sequence). There are 12 residues in the CDR3. V gave up 5 bases and J gave up 3 bases, with 8 bases separating them.

In this sample, this clonotype turned up a few times. This chain connects TRBV4-1 to TRBJ1-5, with 9 bases lining up with TRBD1. The CDR3 is 16 residues long. The V gene end was trimmed by 2 bases and the J gene end by 1 base; junction bases not matched to a gene: 3. The germline CDR1 and CDR2 sequences are MGHRA and YSYEKL. This CDR3 reads CASSQTGTGSNQPQHF. DNA of the CDR3: TGCGCCAGCAGCCAAACCGGGACAGGGAGCAATCAGCCCCAGCATTTT.

About this clonotype: Being one base from a much bigger clone, this may be a read error. This chain links TRBV19 with TRBJ2-1; 7 nucleotides line up with TRBD1. The CDR3 has 15 residues. CDR1 is LNHDA, CDR2 SQIVND, per germline (reference sequence). CDR3 region: CVSSISPTGTGEQFF. The CDR3, as DNA: TGTGTCAGTAGTATTAGTCCGACAGGGACCGGTGAGCAGTTCTTC.

V is TRBV5-1 and J is TRBJ2-3, with 9 bases that match TRBD1. With V trimmed by 0 bases and J by 1 base, 3 bases remained unmatched. The CDR3 has 16 amino acids. CDR1 is SGHRS, CDR2 YFSETQ, per germline. Here the CDR3 reads CASSLGTGDGTDTQYF. The CDR3 nucleotides read TGCGCCAGCAGCTTGGGGACAGGGGATGGCACAGATACGCAGTATTTT.

This clonotype occurred a few times. J is TRBJ2-1 and V is TRBV9; 11 bases map to TRBD2. V lost 0 bases, J lost 0 bases, and 2 bases stayed unmatched. Germline assignment: CDR1 SGDLS and CDR2 YYNGEE. The CDR3 is 17 residues long. The CDR3 nucleotides read TGTGCCAGCAGCGTAGGGGGGACTAGCGGCTCCTACAATGAGCAGTTCTTC. This translates into CASSVGGTSGSYNEQFF.

In its sample, this clonotype was seen many times. This chain joins TRBV12-5 and TRBJ1-5; D is possibly TRBD1 (6 bases). The V gene lost 1 base and the J gene lost 5 bases, with 18 bases spanning the gap. Germline V gene lookup returns CDR1 LGHNT and CDR2 FRNRAP. The CDR3 has 17 residues. Here the CDR3 DNA reads TGTGCTAGTGGTTTGGAGAGCCAGGGGAGGGGCTATCAGCCCCAGCATTTT. Translation gives CASGLESQGRGYQPQHF.

This clonotype was found many times. The rearrangement links TRBV6-5 to TRBJ1-1; D remains ambiguous. This CDR3 is 12 amino acids long. The germline CDR1 and CDR2 sequences are MNHEY and SVGAGI. Between the trimmed V and J ends, which lost 2 bases and 4 bases, there was a span of 5 bases. Here the CDR3 DNA reads TGTGCCAGCAGTTACGGTCGCACTGAAGCTTTCTTT. The encoded protein is CASSYGRTEAFF.

The rearrangement links TRBV9 to TRBJ2-7, with a tentative D call TRBD2 (5 bases). V lost 0 bases to trimming and J lost 3 bases, with 7 bases between them. Germline-derived CDR1 and CDR2 are SGDLS and YYNGEE. The CDR3 runs 13 residues. DNA of the CDR3: TGTGCCAGCAGCGTAGGGGGAGTCTACGAGCAGTACTTC. The encoded protein is CASSVGGVYEQYF.